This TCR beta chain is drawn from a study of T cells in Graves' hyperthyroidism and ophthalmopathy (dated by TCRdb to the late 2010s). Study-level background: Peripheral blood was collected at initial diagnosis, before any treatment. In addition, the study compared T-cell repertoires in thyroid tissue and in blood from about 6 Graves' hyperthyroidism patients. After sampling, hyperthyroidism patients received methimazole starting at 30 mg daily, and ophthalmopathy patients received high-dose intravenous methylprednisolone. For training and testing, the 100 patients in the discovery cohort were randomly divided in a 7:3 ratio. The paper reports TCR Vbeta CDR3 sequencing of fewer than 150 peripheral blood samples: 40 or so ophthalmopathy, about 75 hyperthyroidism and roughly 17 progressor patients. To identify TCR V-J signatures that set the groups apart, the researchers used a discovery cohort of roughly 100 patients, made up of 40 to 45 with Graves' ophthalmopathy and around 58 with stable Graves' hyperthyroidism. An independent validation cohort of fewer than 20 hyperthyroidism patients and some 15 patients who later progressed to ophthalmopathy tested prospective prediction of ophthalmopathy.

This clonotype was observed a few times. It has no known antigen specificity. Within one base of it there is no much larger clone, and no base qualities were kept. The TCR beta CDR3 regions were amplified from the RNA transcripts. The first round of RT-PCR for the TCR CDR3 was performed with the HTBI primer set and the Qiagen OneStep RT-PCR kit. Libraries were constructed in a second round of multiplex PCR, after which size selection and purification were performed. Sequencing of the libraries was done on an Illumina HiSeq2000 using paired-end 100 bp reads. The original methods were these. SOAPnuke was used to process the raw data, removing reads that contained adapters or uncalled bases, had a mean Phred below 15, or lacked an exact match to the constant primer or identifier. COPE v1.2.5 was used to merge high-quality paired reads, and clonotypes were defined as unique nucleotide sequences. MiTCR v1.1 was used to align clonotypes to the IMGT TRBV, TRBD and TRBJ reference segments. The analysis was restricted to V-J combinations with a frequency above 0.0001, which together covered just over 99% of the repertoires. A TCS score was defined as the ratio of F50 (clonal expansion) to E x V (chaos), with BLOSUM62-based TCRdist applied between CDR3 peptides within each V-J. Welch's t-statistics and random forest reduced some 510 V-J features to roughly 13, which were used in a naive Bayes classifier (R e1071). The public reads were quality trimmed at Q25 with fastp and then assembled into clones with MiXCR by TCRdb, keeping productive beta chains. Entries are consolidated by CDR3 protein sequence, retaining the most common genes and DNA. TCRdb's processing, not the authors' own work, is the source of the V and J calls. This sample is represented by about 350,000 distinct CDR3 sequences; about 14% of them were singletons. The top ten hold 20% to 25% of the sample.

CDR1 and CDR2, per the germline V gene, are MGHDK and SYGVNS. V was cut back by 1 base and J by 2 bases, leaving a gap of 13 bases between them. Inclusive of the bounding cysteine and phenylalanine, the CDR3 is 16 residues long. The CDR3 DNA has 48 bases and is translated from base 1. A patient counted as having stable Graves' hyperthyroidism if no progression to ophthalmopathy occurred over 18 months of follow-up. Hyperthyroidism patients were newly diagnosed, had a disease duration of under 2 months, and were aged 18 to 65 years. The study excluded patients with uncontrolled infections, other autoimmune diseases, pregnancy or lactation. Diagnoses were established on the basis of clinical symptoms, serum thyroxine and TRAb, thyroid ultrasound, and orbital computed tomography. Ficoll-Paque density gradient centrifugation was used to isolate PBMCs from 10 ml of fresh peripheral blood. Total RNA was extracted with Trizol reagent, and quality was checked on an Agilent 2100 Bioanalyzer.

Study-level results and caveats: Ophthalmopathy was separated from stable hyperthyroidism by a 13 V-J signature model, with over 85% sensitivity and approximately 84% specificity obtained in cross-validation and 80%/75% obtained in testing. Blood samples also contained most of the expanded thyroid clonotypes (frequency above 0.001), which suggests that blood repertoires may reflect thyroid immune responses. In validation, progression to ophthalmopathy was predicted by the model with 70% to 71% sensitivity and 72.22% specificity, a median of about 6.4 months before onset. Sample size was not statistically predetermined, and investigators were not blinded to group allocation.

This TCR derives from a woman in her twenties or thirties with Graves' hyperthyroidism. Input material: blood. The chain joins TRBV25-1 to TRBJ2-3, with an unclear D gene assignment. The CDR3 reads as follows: CASSESPTRATDTQYF. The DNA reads TGTGCCAGCAGTGAATCCCCAACCCGGGCCACAGATACGCAGTATTTT.